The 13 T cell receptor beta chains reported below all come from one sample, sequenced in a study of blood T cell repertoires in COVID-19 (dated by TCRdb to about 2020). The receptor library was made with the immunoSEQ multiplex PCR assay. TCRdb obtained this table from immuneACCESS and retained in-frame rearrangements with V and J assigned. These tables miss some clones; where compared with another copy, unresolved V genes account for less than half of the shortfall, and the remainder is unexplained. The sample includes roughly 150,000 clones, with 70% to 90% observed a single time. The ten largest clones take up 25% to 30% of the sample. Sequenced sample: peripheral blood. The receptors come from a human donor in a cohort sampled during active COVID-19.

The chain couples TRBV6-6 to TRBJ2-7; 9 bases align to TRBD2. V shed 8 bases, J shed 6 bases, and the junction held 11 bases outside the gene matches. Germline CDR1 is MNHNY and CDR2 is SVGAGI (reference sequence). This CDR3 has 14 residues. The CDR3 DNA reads TGTGCCAGCCGCGGCGGCGGGGGGGCGATCGAGCAGTACTTC. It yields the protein CASRGGGGAIEQYF.

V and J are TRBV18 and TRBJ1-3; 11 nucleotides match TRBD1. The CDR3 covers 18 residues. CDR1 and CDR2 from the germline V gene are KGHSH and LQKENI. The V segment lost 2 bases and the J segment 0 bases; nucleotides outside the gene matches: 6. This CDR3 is CASSPRTGGFHSGNTIYF. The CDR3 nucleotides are TGTGCCAGCTCACCAAGGACAGGGGGCTTTCACTCTGGAAACACCATATATTTT. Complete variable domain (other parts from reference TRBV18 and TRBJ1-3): NAGVMQNPRHLVRRRGQEARLRCSPMKGHSHVYWYRQLPEEGLKFMVYLQKENIIDESGMPKERFSAEFPKEGPSILRIQQVVRGDSAAYFCASSPRTGGFHSGNTIYFGEGSWLTVV.

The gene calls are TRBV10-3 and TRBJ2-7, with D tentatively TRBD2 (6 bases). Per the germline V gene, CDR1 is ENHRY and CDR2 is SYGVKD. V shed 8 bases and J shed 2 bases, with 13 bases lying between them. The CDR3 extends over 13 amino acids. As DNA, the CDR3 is TGTGCCATCCGTGGCCCGGGGGCCTACGAGCAGTACTTC. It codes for CAIRGPGAYEQYF.

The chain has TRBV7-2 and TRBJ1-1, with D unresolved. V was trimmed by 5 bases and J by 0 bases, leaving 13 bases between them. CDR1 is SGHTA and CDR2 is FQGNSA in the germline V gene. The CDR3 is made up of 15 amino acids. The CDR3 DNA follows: TGTGCCAGCAGCCCTGAGACGGGGATGAACACTGAAGCTTTCTTT. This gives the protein CASSPETGMNTEAFF.

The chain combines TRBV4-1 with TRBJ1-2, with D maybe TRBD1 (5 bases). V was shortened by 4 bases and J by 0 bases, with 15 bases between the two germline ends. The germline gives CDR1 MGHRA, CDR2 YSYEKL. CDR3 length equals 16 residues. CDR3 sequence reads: CASSLIRDSANYGYTF. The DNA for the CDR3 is TGCGCCAGCAGCCTGATCAGGGACTCTGCTAACTATGGCTACACCTTC.

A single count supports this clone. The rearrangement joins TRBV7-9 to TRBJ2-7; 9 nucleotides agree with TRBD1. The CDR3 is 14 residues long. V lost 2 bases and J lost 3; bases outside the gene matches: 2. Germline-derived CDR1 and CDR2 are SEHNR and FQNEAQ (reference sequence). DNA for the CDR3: TGTGCCAGCAGCTTACCGGGACAGGGCTACGAGCAGTACTTC. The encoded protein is CASSLPGQGYEQYF.

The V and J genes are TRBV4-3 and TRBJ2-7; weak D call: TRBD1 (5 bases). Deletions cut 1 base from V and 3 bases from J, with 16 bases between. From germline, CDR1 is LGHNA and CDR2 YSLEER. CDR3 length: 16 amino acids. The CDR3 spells CASSQGMTAGIYEQYF. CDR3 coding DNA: TGCGCCAGCAGCCAAGGGATGACAGCTGGTATCTACGAGCAGTACTTC.

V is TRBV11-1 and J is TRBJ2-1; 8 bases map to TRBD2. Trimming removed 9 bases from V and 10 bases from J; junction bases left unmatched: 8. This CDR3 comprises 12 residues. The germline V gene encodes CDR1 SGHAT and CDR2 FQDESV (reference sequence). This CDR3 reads CASTRGDVEQFF. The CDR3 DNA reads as TGTGCCAGTACGCGGGGGGACGTCGAGCAGTTCTTC. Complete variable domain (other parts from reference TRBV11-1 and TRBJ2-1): EAEVAQSPRYKITEKSQAVAFWCDPISGHATLYWYRQILGQGPELLVQFQDESVVDDSQLPKDRFSAERLKGVDSTLKIQPAELGDSAMYLCASTRGDVEQFFGPGTRLTVL.

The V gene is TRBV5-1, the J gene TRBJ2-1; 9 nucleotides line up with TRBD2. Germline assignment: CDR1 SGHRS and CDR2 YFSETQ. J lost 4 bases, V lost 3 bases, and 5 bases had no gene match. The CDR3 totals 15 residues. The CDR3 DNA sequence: TGCGCCAGCAGCTACCTAGCGGGGCCTTACAATGAGCAGTTCTTC. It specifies CASSYLAGPYNEQFF.

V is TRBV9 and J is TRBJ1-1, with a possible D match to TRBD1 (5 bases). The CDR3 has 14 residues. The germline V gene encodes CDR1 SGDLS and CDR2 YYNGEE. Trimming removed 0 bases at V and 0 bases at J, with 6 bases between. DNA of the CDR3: TGTGCCAGCAGCGTAGGCAGGGTGAACACTGAAGCTTTCTTT. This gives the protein CASSVGRVNTEAFF.

CDR3 bases: TGTGCCAGCAGCTTAGTAGCGGGGGAAACCGGGGAGCTGTTTTTT. Translated: CASSLVAGETGELFF. The chain has TRBV7-2 and TRBJ2-2, with TRBD2 matching over 9 bases. Germline lookup yields CDR1 SGHTA and CDR2 FQGNSA. CDR3 length equals 15 residues. The trim removed 1 base at V and 5 bases at J, leaving 2 bases unmatched.

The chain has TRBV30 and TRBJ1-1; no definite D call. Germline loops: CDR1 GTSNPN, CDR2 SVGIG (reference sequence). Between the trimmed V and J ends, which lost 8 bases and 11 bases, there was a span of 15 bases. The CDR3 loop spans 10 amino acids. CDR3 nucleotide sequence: TGTGCCGGGCTGACATTGTCTGCTTTCTTT. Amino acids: CAGLTLSAFF. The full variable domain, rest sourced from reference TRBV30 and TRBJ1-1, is SQTIHQWPATLVQPVGSPLSLECTVEGTSNPNLYWYRQAAGRGLQLLFYSVGIGQISSEVPQNLSASRPQDRQFILSSKKLLLSDSGFYLCAGLTLSAFFGQGTRLTVV.

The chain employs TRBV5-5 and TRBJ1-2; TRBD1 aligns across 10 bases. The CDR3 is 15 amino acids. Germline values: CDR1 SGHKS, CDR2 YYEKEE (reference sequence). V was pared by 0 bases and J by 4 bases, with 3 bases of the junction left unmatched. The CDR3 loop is CASSLVDRGTYGYTF. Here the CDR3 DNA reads TGTGCCAGCAGCTTGGTGGACAGGGGGACCTATGGCTACACCTTC.